This paragraph covers one TCR beta chain sequence. At least ten counts were recorded for this clonotype. Its target antigen remains unknown. Base quality data are lacking; no much larger clone is found one base away. Lymph node samples were obtained from the axillary draining lymph nodes of breast cancer patients. The data are from a study of breast tumors, draining lymph nodes, adjacent tissues (dated by TCRdb to the mid-2010s). For the study in its entirety: In breast cancer patients, the study compared the TCR beta repertoires of tumor, adjacent nontumor tissue and axillary lymph nodes. In human breast cancer, the study set out to evaluate how tumor, surrounding tissue and draining lymph node repertoires relate to one another and whether T cells may move between these sites. What the authors observed across the whole study: Rather than being directly demonstrated, the conclusion that tumor T cells originate in lymph nodes was presented as consistent with a hypothesis. In luminal-like breast cancer, tumor and nontumor tissue repertoires resembled each other significantly more than in basal-like breast cancer. The data were judged consistent with most tumor T cells deriving from the lymph node and then expanding within tumor tissue. Tumor T-cell repertoires showed less diversity than lymph node repertoires and more diversity than nontumor tissue repertoires, and tumor T-cell repertoires showed preferential V and J gene usage.

For sequencing, an Illumina HiSeq 2000 was employed. TCR beta chain libraries were generated through multiplex PCR amplification. The amplified TCR beta chain products were analyzed by high-throughput sequencing. Clones were called with MiXCR by TCRdb after fastp trimmed the public reads at Q25, and only in-frame beta chains were retained. Entries that share a CDR3 protein sequence are merged under the most common genes and DNA. The sample data list around 190,000 distinct CDR3 sequences, and roughly 30% of these were observed just once. The ten largest account for 4% to 5.5% of the sample. Between the V and J ends, shortened by 2 bases and 8 bases respectively, the junction contains 11 bases. The CDR3 numbers 13 residues from cysteine through phenylalanine. The CDR3 DNA has 39 bases and is translated from base 1. According to the germline V gene, CDR1 reads KGHDR and CDR2 reads SFDVKD.

This chain is built from TRBV24-1 and TRBJ1-2, with an unclear D gene assignment. Sequences were obtained from axillary lymph node tissue. The sequence was collected from a female donor with breast cancer. Some clones in this sample may be carry-over from other donors' samples. The CDR3 is CATSDYSGSGYTF. The DNA sequence is given as TGTGCCACCAGTGATTATTCCGGGAGCGGCTACACCTTC.